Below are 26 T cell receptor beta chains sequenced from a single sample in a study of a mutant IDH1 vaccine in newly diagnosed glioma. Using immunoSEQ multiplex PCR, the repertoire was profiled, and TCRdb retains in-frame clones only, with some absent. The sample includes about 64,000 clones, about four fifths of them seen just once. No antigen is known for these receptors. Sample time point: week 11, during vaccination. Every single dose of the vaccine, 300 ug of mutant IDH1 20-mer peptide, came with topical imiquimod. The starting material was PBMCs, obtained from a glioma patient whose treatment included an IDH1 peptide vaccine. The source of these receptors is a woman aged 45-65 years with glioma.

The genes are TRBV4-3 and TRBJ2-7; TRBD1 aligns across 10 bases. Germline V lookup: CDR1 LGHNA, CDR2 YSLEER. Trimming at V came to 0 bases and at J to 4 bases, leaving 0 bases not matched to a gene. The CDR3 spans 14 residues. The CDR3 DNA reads TGCGCCAGCAGCCAAGAGGGACAGGGGTACGAGCAGTACTTC. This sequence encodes CASSQEGQGYEQYF.

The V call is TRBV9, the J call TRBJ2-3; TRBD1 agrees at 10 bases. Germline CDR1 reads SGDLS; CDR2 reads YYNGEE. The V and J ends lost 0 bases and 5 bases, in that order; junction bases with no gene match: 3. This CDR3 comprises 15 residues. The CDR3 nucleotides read TGTGCCAGCAGCGTAGTGACAGGGGGCAAAGATACGCAGTATTTT. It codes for CASSVVTGGKDTQYF.

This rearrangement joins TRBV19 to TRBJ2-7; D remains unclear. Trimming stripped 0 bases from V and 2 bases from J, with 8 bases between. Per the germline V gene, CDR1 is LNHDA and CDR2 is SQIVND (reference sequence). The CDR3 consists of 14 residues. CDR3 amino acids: CASSIELPTYEQYF. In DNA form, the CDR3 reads TGTGCCAGTAGTATAGAACTCCCTACCTACGAGCAGTACTTC.

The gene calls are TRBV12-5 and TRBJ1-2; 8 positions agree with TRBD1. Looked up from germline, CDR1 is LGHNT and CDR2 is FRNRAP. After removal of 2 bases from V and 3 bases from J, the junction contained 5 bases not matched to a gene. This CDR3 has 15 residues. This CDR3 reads CASGLRDRLYYGYTF. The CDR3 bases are TGTGCTAGTGGTTTGCGGGACAGGCTATACTATGGCTACACCTTC.

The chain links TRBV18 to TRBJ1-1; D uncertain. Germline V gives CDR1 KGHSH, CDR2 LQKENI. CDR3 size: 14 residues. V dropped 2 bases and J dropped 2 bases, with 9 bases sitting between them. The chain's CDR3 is CASSPSNGNTEAFF. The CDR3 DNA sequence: TGTGCCAGCTCACCATCGAACGGAAACACTGAAGCTTTCTTT.

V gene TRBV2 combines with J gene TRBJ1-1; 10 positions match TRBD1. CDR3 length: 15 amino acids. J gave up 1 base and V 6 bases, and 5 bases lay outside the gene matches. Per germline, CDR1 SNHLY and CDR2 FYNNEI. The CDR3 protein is CASRPRTGGNTEAFF. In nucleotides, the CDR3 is TGTGCCAGCAGGCCCAGGACAGGGGGGAACACTGAAGCTTTCTTT.

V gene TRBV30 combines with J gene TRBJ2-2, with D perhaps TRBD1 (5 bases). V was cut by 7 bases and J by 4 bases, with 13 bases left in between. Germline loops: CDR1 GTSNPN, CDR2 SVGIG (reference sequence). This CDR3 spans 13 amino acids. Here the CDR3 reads CALGRGSTGELFF. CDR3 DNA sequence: TGTGCCTTGGGAAGGGGTAGCACCGGGGAGCTGTTTTTT.

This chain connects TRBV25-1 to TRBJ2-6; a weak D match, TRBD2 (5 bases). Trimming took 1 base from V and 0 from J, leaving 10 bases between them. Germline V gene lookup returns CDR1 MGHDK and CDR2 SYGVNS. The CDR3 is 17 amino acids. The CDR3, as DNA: TGTGCCAGCAGTGAATCTAGAGGGAACTCTGGGGCCAACGTCCTGACTTTC. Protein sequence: CASSESRGNSGANVLTF.

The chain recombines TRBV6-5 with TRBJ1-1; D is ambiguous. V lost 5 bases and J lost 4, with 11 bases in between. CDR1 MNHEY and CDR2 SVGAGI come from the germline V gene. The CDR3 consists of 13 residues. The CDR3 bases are TGTGCCAGCAGTGTATCCTGGGGCACTGAAGCTTTCTTT. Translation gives CASSVSWGTEAFF.

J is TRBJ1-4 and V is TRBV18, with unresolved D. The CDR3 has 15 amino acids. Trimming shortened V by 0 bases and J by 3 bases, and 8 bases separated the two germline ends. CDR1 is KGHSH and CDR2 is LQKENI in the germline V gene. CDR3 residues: CASSPPDVANEKLFF. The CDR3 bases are TGTGCCAGCTCACCACCGGACGTGGCTAATGAAAAACTGTTTTTT.

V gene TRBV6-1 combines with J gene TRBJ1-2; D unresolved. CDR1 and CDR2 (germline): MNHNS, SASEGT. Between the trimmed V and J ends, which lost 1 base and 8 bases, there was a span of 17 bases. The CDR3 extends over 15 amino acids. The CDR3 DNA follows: TGTGCCAGCAGTGAAGGGGGTATAGGCCCTTCGGGCTACACCTTC. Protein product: CASSEGGIGPSGYTF.

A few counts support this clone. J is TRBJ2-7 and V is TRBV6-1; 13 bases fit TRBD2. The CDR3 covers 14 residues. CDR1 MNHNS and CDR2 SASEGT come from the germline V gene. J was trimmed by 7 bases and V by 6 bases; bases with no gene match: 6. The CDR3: CASRLAGGDGEQYF. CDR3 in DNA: TGTGCCAGCAGACTAGCGGGGGGGGATGGTGAGCAGTACTTC.

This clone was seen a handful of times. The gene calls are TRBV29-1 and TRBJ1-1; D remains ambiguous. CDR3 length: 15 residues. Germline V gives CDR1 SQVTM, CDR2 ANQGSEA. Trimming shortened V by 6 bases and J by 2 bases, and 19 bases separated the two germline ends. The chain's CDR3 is CSVLFGVTLNTEAFF. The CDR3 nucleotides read TGCAGCGTACTTTTTGGGGTCACGCTAAACACTGAAGCTTTCTTT. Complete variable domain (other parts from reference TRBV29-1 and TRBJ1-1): SAVISQKPSRDICQRGTSLTIQCQVDSQVTMMFWYRQQPGQSLTLIATANQGSEATYESGFVIDKFPISRPNLTFSTLTVSNMSPEDSSIYLCSVLFGVTLNTEAFFGQGTRLTVV.

DNA for the CDR3: TGCAGCGTTGGGGGTACTAGGGGGTCCCCCAATGAGCAGTTCTTC. Its protein is CSVGGTRGSPNEQFF. The chain recombines TRBV29-1 with TRBJ2-1, with a possible D match to TRBD1 (6 bases). Trimming stripped 4 bases from V and 6 bases from J, with 19 bases between. There are 15 residues in the CDR3. Germline V CDR1 and CDR2: SQVTM, ANQGSEA.

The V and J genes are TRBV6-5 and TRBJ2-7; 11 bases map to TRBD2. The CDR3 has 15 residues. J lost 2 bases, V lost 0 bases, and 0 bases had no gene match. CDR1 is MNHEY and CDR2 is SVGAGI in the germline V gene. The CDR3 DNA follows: TGTGCCAGCAGTTACTCTAGCGGGGGGGCCTACGAGCAGTACTTC. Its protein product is CASSYSSGGAYEQYF.

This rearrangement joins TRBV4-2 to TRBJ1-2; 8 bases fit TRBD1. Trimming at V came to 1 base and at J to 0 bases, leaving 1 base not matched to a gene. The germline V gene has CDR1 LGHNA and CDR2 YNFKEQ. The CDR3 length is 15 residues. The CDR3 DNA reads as TGTGCCAGCAGCCAAGCGGACAGGGCTAACTATGGCTACACCTTC. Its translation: CASSQADRANYGYTF.

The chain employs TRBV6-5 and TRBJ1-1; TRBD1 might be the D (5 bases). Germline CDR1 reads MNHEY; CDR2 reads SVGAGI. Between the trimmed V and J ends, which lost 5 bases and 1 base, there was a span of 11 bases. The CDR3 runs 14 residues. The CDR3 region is CASSRQPSNTEAFF. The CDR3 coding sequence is TGTGCCAGCAGTCGACAGCCTTCGAACACTGAAGCTTTCTTT.

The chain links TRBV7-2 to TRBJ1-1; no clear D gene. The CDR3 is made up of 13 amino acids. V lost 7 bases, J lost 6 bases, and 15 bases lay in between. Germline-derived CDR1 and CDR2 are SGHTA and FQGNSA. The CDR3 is CASTEFTVAEAFF. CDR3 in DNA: TGTGCCAGCACCGAGTTTACGGTAGCTGAAGCTTTCTTT.

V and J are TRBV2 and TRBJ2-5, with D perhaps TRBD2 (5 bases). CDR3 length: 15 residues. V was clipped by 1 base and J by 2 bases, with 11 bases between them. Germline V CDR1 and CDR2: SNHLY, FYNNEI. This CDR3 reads CASSEGTRTQETQYF. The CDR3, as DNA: TGTGCCAGCAGTGAAGGTACTAGGACGCAAGAGACCCAGTACTTC.

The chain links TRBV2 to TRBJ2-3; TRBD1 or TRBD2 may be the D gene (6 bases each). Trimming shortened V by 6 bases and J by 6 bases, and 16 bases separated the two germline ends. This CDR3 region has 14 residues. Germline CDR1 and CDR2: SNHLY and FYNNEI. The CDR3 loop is CASRLTRGVDTQYF. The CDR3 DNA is TGTGCCAGCAGGTTAACAAGGGGGGTCGATACGCAGTATTTT.

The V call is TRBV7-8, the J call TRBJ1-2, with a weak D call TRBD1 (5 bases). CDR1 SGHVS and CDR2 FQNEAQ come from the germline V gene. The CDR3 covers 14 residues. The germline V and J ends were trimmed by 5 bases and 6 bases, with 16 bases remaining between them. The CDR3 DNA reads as TGTGCCAGCAGCCATACTAGCAGGGAGGATGGCTACACCTTC. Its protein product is CASSHTSREDGYTF.

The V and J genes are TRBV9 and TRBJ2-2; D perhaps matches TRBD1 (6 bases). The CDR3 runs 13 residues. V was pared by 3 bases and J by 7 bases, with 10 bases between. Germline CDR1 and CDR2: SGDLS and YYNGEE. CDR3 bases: TGTGCCAGCAGCGCCCACAGGGACGGGGAGCTGTTTTTT. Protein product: CASSAHRDGELFF. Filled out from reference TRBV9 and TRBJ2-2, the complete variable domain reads DSGVTQTPKHLITATGQRVTLRCSPRSGDLSVYWYQQSLDQGLQFLIQYYNGEERAKGNILERFSAQQFPDLHSELNLSSLELGDSALYFCASSAHRDGELFFGEGSRLTVL.

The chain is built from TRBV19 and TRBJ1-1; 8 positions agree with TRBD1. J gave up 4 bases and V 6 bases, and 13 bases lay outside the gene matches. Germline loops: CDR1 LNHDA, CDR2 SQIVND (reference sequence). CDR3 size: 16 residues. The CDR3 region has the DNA TGTGCCAGTAGCAAACCGCCCCACAGGGGGGTCACTGAAGCTTTCTTT. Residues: CASSKPPHRGVTEAFF.

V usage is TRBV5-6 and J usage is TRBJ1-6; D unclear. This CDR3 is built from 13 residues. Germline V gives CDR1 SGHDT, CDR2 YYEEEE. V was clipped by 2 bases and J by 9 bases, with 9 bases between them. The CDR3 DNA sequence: TGTGCCAGCAGCTTAGGGCCCGGTTCACCCCTCCACTTT. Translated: CASSLGPGSPLHF.

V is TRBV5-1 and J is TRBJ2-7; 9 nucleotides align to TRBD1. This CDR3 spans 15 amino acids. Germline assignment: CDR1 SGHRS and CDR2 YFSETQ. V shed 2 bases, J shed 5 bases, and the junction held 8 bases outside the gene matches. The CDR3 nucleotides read TGCGCCAGCAGCTTTTCTGGGGACAGGGTAGACGAGCAGTACTTC. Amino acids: CASSFSGDRVDEQYF.

In DNA form, the CDR3 reads TGTGCCAGCAGCTTGGGGACGGGGGGTGAGGCTTATGGCTACACCTTC. It is translated as CASSLGTGGEAYGYTF. This rearrangement joins TRBV5-5 to TRBJ1-2; D possibly corresponds to TRBD1 (5 bases). The CDR3 covers 16 residues. Between the trimmed V and J ends, which lost 0 bases and 5 bases, there was a span of 17 bases. CDR1 SGHKS and CDR2 YYEKEE come from the germline V gene (reference sequence).